These 28 T cell receptor beta chains were all obtained from the same sample, sequenced in a study of shared clonotypes between healthy human individuals. This table comes from immunoSEQ multiplex PCR, and its TCRdb copy is limited to in-frame clones, with some not included. Here the sample spans approximately 2,000,000 clones, 85% to 95% being singletons. Material: naive CD4+ T cells from PBMCs. The subset is: CD45RA+ positively selected. These receptors were taken from a man aged 18 to 30 in good health. Some clones in this sample may be carry-over from other donors' samples.

This clone has only one observation. This chain uses TRBV28 with TRBJ1-1; TRBD1 is a possible D gene (6 bases). CDR1 is MDHEN and CDR2 is SYDVKM in the germline V gene. The V end lost 6 bases, the J end lost 11 bases, and 19 bases lay between the germline ends. The CDR3 spans 13 residues. CDR3 sequence reads: CASRHRDRVRAFF. DNA for the CDR3: TGTGCCAGCAGGCACAGGGATAGGGTCCGGGCTTTCTTT. Using reference TRBV28 and TRBJ1-1 for the parts outside the CDR3, the full variable domain is DVKVTQSSRYLVKRTGEKVFLECVQDMDHENMFWYRQDPGLGLRLIYFSYDVKMKEKGDIPEGYSVSREKKERFSLILESASTNQTSMYLCASRHRDRVRAFFGQGTRLTVV.

The chain combines TRBV4-3 with TRBJ2-3, with a possible D match to TRBD2 (5 bases). Trimming stripped 3 bases from V and 1 base from J, with 14 bases between. This CDR3 comprises 16 residues. Looked up from germline, CDR1 is LGHNA and CDR2 is YSLEER. CDR3 amino acids: CASSQEGLAGTDTQYF. CDR3 sequence (DNA): TGCGCCAGCAGCCAGGAAGGACTTGCGGGCACAGATACGCAGTATTTT.

This clone was seen once. The chain combines TRBV5-1 with TRBJ2-5; TRBD2 might be the D (6 bases). V lost 3 bases and J lost 0, with 9 bases in between. The germline gives CDR1 SGHRS, CDR2 YFSETQ. The CDR3 extends over 14 amino acids. The CDR3 here is CASSWGLNQETQYF. CDR3 DNA: TGCGCCAGCAGCTGGGGACTGAACCAAGAGACCCAGTACTTC.

The chain carries TRBV5-1 and TRBJ2-3; TRBD2 matches 8 bases. CDR1 is SGHRS and CDR2 is YFSETQ in the germline V gene. This CDR3 region has 15 residues. V was clipped by 2 bases and J by 3 bases; unmatched bases: 5. As DNA, the CDR3 is TGCGCCAGCAGCTTACCGGGACTAGAGACAGATACGCAGTATTTT. It codes for CASSLPGLETDTQYF.

The V call is TRBV7-3, the J call TRBJ2-7; 8 positions match TRBD2. Germline V gene lookup returns CDR1 SGHTA and CDR2 FQGTGA. Trimming cost V 5 bases and J 4 bases; bases outside gene matches: 7. The CDR3 covers 14 residues. The CDR3 region is CASSPEAGVYEQYF. The CDR3 DNA reads TGTGCCAGCAGCCCTGAAGCGGGAGTGTACGAGCAGTACTTC.

This clone occurred once. The V gene is TRBV30, the J gene TRBJ2-5, with D tentatively TRBD1 (6 bases). The CDR3 spans 17 residues. Deletions cut 3 bases from V and 4 bases from J, with 24 bases between. Germline CDR1 is GTSNPN and CDR2 is SVGIG (reference sequence). In nucleotides, the CDR3 is TGTGCCTGGAGGAAGACACCCCCTAGTAGGGGGACAGAGACCCAGTACTTC. Residues: CAWRKTPPSRGTETQYF. Variable domain in full (rest from reference TRBV30 and TRBJ2-5): SQTIHQWPATLVQPVGSPLSLECTVEGTSNPNLYWYRQAAGRGLQLLFYSVGIGQISSEVPQNLSASRPQDRQFILSSKKLLLSDSGFYLCAWRKTPPSRGTETQYFGPGTRLLVL.

This chain links TRBV27 with TRBJ2-7, with D unclear. The CDR3 runs 14 residues. Germline V gene data show CDR1 as MNHEY and CDR2 as SMNVEV (reference sequence). The V gene lost 7 bases and the J gene lost 4 bases, with 17 bases spanning the gap. The CDR3 loop reads CASKWTPVAYEQYF. The CDR3 DNA sequence: TGTGCCAGCAAATGGACCCCCGTCGCGTACGAGCAGTACTTC.

The chain recombines TRBV7-3 with TRBJ2-3; 12 bases line up with TRBD2. Trimming cost V 2 bases and J 0 bases; bases outside gene matches: 3. The CDR3 spans 17 residues. The germline V gene encodes CDR1 SGHTA and CDR2 FQGTGA. CDR3 loop: CASSLGLAGLSTDTQYF. The CDR3 DNA reads as TGTGCCAGCAGCTTAGGACTAGCGGGGCTTAGCACAGATACGCAGTATTTT.

The chain joins TRBV5-1 to TRBJ2-7; perhaps TRBD2 as D (6 bases). V was trimmed by 4 bases and J by 4 bases, leaving 18 bases between them. The CDR3 contains 15 residues. Per germline, CDR1 SGHRS and CDR2 YFSETQ. This chain's CDR3 is CASSLEGVPKYEQYF. DNA of the CDR3: TGCGCCAGCAGCCTGGAGGGCGTGCCCAAATACGAGCAGTACTTC. Filled out from reference TRBV5-1 and TRBJ2-7, the complete variable domain reads KAGVTQTPRYLIKTRGQQVTLSCSPISGHRSVSWYQQTPGQGLQFLFEYFSETQRNKGNFPGRFSGRQFSNSRSEMNVSTLELGDSALYLCASSLEGVPKYEQYFGPGTRLTVT.

The J gene is TRBJ1-3, the V gene TRBV6-1; 7 bases agree with TRBD1. From germline, CDR1 is MNHNS and CDR2 SASEGT. V was clipped by 6 bases and J by 0 bases; unmatched bases: 2. The CDR3 has 14 residues. The CDR3 is CASRRTGSGNTIYF. Written as DNA, the CDR3 is TGTGCCAGCAGACGGACAGGCTCTGGAAACACCATATATTTT.

The sample holds one count of this clone. The chain couples TRBV11-2 to TRBJ1-6, with D possibly matching TRBD1 (5 bases). V lost 5 bases to trimming and J lost 0 bases, with 17 bases between them. Germline loops: CDR1 SGHAT, CDR2 FQNNGV. The CDR3 is 18 residues long. The CDR3 sequence is CASSEGPRASSYNSPLHF. DNA for the CDR3: TGTGCCAGCAGCGAGGGACCGCGGGCGAGCTCCTATAATTCACCCCTCCACTTT.

The genes are TRBV28 and TRBJ2-5, with D perhaps TRBD2 (7 bases). This CDR3 comprises 15 residues. V lost 5 bases and J 4 bases, leaving 17 bases between the germline ends. Germline values: CDR1 MDHEN, CDR2 SYDVKM. The CDR3 DNA reads as TGTGCCAGCAGTCCTGGGGGGGGGCGCGGAGAGACCCAGTACTTC. Its protein is CASSPGGGRGETQYF.

The chain uses TRBV6-5 and TRBJ1-2, with TRBD1 as a possible D gene (5 bases). The CDR3 covers 12 residues. V was pared by 5 bases and J by 8 bases, with 12 bases between. Germline V gene data show CDR1 as MNHEY and CDR2 as SVGAGI. The CDR3 loop reads CASSKGLLGYTF. The CDR3 region has the DNA TGTGCCAGCAGTAAGGGACTCTTAGGCTACACCTTC.

The chain recombines TRBV28 with TRBJ1-6; TRBD1 is a possible D gene (6 bases). Germline V gene data show CDR1 as MDHEN and CDR2 as SYDVKM. The CDR3 runs 13 residues. V shed 6 bases and J shed 10 bases, with 13 bases lying between them. The CDR3 loop is CASRSGQGSPLHF. CDR3 DNA: TGTGCCAGCAGGTCCGGCCAGGGGTCACCCCTCCACTTT.

The DNA for the CDR3 is TGTGCCAGCAACGGCGGGACTTTAGATGCCTACGAGCAGTACTTC. Translation gives CASNGGTLDAYEQYF. V is TRBV6-6 and J is TRBJ2-7, with D perhaps matching TRBD2 (6 bases). The CDR3 totals 15 residues. CDR1 and CDR2 from the germline V gene are MNHNY and SVGAGI (reference sequence). The V and J ends lost 7 bases and 2 bases respectively, with 18 bases between them.

The J gene is TRBJ2-5, the V gene TRBV5-1; 10 bases fit TRBD1. The CDR3 extends over 16 amino acids. Unmatched junction bases numbered 8, after V lost 4 bases and J lost 2 bases. Germline values: CDR1 SGHRS, CDR2 YFSETQ. Written as DNA, the CDR3 is TGCGCCAGCAGCCCCCGGACAGGGGGGAATCAAGAGACCCAGTACTTC. Translated: CASSPRTGGNQETQYF. The complete variable domain, with remaining parts taken from reference TRBV5-1 and TRBJ2-5, reads KAGVTQTPRYLIKTRGQQVTLSCSPISGHRSVSWYQQTPGQGLQFLFEYFSETQRNKGNFPGRFSGRQFSNSRSEMNVSTLELGDSALYLCASSPRTGGNQETQYFGPGTRLLVL.

The V call is TRBV5-1, the J call TRBJ1-4, with D tentatively TRBD1 (6 bases). The CDR3 length is 16 residues. Trimming pared 5 bases from V and 0 bases from J, leaving 14 bases between. Germline V lookup: CDR1 SGHRS, CDR2 YFSETQ. CDR3 sequence (DNA): TGCGCCAGCAGGGACAGACCGCATGCAACTAATGAAAAACTGTTTTTT. It specifies CASRDRPHATNEKLFF.

The J gene is TRBJ2-6, the V gene TRBV5-4; TRBD2 might be the D (5 bases). The CDR3 extends over 17 amino acids. In germline, CDR1 is SGHNT, CDR2 YYREEE (reference sequence). V was cut by 6 bases and J by 0 bases, with 16 bases left in between. The CDR3 coding sequence is TGTGCCAGCACCCTGGAGGTACCCAGCTCTGGGGCCAACGTCCTGACTTTC. Encoded protein: CASTLEVPSSGANVLTF.

The genes are TRBV28 and TRBJ2-7, with D tentatively TRBD1 (5 bases). The CDR3 spans 14 residues. Germline CDR1 and CDR2: MDHEN and SYDVKM. The germline V and J ends were trimmed by 6 bases and 4 bases, with 16 bases remaining between them. This CDR3 is CASRRGPKLYEQYF. CDR3 coding DNA: TGTGCCAGCAGAAGGGGCCCCAAACTTTACGAGCAGTACTTC.

V is TRBV28 and J is TRBJ2-7; D may be TRBD1 (5 bases). Germline V gene lookup returns CDR1 MDHEN and CDR2 SYDVKM. The ends were cut back, 5 bases at V and 3 bases at J, with 17 bases in the middle. The CDR3 loop spans 15 amino acids. The DNA of the CDR3 is TGTGCCAGCAGTCCCCACCCCCAGGGTTACTACGAGCAGTACTTC. This encodes CASSPHPQGYYEQYF.

About this clone: This same CDR3 is encoded by further DNA sequences in the sample. The CDR3 sequence: CASSPVRSSSYNEQFF. DNA for the CDR3: TGTGCCAGCTCACCAGTGCGGTCGAGCTCCTACAATGAGCAGTTCTTC. The chain links TRBV18 to TRBJ2-1; D not certain. Trimming pared 2 bases from V and 0 bases from J, leaving 11 bases between. Germline V gene lookup returns CDR1 KGHSH and CDR2 LQKENI. This CDR3 spans 16 amino acids.

This clone came up once. Other nucleotide sequences from this sample produce the same CDR3. CDR3 sequence: CASSLGTDTQYF. The CDR3 DNA reads as TGTGCCAGCTCACTTGGAACAGATACGCAGTATTTT. The rearrangement links TRBV11-3 to TRBJ2-3; no clear D. The germline V gene has CDR1 SGHNT and CDR2 YENEEA. V was shortened by 8 bases and J by 3 bases, with 9 bases between the two germline ends. The CDR3 consists of 12 residues.

The rearrangement links TRBV4-1 to TRBJ1-5; 8 nucleotides match TRBD1. V trimming: 4 bases; J trimming: 7 bases; junction bases outside the gene matches: 15. This CDR3 has 17 residues. The germline V gene has CDR1 MGHRA and CDR2 YSYEKL. CDR3 amino acids: CASSPSESGGGEQPQHF. The CDR3 nucleotides read TGCGCCAGCAGCCCCTCGGAGTCAGGGGGCGGTGAGCAGCCCCAGCATTTT.

This sequence joins TRBV12-5 and TRBJ2-7, with 9 bases matching TRBD2. From germline, CDR1 is LGHNT and CDR2 FRNRAP. Germline trimming cut 5 bases from V and 3 bases from J; bases unmatched to any gene: 8. The CDR3 length is 15 residues. CDR3: CASGAPLAGYYEQYF. For the CDR3, the DNA is TGTGCTAGTGGTGCCCCACTAGCGGGTTACTACGAGCAGTACTTC.

Worth noting for this clone: Other DNA sequences within the sample encode an identical CDR3. V is TRBV7-3 and J is TRBJ2-3, with a weak D call TRBD2 (6 bases). The CDR3 length is 13 residues. Germline V gene sequence: CDR1 SGHTA, CDR2 FQGTGA. The germline V and J ends were trimmed by 5 bases and 6 bases, with 12 bases remaining between them. CDR3 in DNA: TGTGCCAGCAGCGTGACTAGTACGGATACGCAGTATTTT. Its translation is CASSVTSTDTQYF.

This clone was detected only once. The gene calls are TRBV11-2 and TRBJ2-7; D may be TRBD2 (6 bases). The CDR3 has 13 residues. Germline V gives CDR1 SGHAT, CDR2 FQNNGV. Between the trimmed V and J ends, which lost 0 bases and 7 bases, there was a span of 10 bases. The CDR3 nucleotides are TGTGCCAGCAGCTTAGATCTTGGGAGGGAGCAGTACTTC. Amino acids: CASSLDLGREQYF. The full variable domain, in which reference TRBV11-2 and TRBJ2-7 provide the parts outside the CDR3, is EAGVAQSPRYKIIEKRQSVAFWCNPISGHATLYWYQQILGQGPKLLIQFQNNGVVDDSQLPKDRFSAERLKGVDSTLKIQPAKLEDSAVYLCASSLDLGREQYFGPGTRLTVT.

V gene TRBV6-6 combines with J gene TRBJ1-1; TRBD1 matches 10 bases. This CDR3 comprises 15 residues. Trimming cost V 3 bases and J 4 bases; bases outside gene matches: 5. CDR1 is MNHNY, CDR2 SVGAGI, per germline (reference sequence). The CDR3 DNA reads TGTGCCAGCAGTTATGGGACAGGGGAACGCACTGAAGCTTTCTTT. Translated, it gives CASSYGTGERTEAFF.

This sequence joins TRBV29-1 and TRBJ1-4, with D possibly TRBD1 on 5 matching bases. This CDR3 spans 13 amino acids. Germline V lookup: CDR1 SQVTM, CDR2 ANQGSEA. The V end lost 8 bases, the J end lost 3 bases, and 13 bases lay between the germline ends. The CDR3: CSFTGGANEKLFF. The CDR3 bases are TGCAGCTTCACGGGGGGGGCTAATGAAAAACTGTTTTTT.